These 6 T cell receptor beta chains were all obtained from the same sample, sequenced in a study of T cells in Graves' hyperthyroidism and ophthalmopathy. The source material, RNA transcripts, was used to amplify TCR beta CDR3 regions. When the TCR CDR3 underwent first-round RT-PCR, the HTBI primer set was used. TCRdb reprocessed the multiplex PCR reads with MiXCR, giving one entry per CDR3 protein. The sample comprises hundreds of thousands of distinct CDR3 sequences, roughly 20% of which are singletons, and 34% rests with the top ten. Sequences were obtained from blood. These receptors originate from a young man with Graves' ophthalmopathy.

The table lists this clonotype with a few counts. This rearrangement joins TRBV7-2 to TRBJ2-1, with D possibly matching TRBD2 (6 bases). Germline loops: CDR1 SGHTA, CDR2 FQGNSA. The CDR3 contains 15 residues. V lost 0 bases, J lost 3 bases, and 9 bases lay in between. The chain's CDR3 is CASSLAETSYNEQFF. DNA for the CDR3: TGTGCCAGCAGCTTAGCGGAGACTAGCTACAATGAGCAGTTCTTC.

V usage is TRBV6-1 and J usage is TRBJ1-5, with D tentatively TRBD1 (6 bases). The germline V and J ends were trimmed by 6 bases and 0 bases, with 18 bases remaining between them. Germline values: CDR1 MNHNS, CDR2 SASEGT. The CDR3 is 17 amino acids. As DNA, the CDR3 is TGTGCCAGCAGGGACGCCAGGGGCCCTTATAGCAATCAGCCCCAGCATTTT. Translation: CASRDARGPYSNQPQHF.

Many counts were recorded for this clonotype. The CDR3 sequence: CASSYSRLTGELFF. Here the CDR3 DNA reads TGTGCCAGCAGTTACTCGAGACTCACCGGGGAGCTGTTTTTT. This rearrangement joins TRBV6-2 or TRBV6-3 to TRBJ2-2; no reliable D call. The germline gives CDR1 MNHEY, CDR2 SVGEGT. This CDR3 has 14 amino acids. The V end lost 0 bases, the J end lost 4 bases, and 6 bases lay between the germline ends.

V and J are TRBV30 and TRBJ1-5; 9 nucleotides agree with TRBD1. The CDR3 is 13 amino acids. V was pared by 7 bases and J by 7 bases, with 8 bases of the junction left unmatched. Germline V CDR1 and CDR2: GTSNPN, SVGIG (reference sequence). The CDR3 nucleotides read TGTGCCTCGGGACAGGGAAGAGGACAGCCCCAGCATTTT. It yields the protein CASGQGRGQPQHF.

This clonotype turned up a few times. The chain joins TRBV7-9 to TRBJ1-2; tentatively, D is TRBD1 (5 bases). The CDR3 spans 16 residues. The V gene's germline CDR1 is SEHNR and CDR2 FQNEAQ (reference sequence). V lost 3 bases, J lost 0 bases, and 14 bases lay in between. CDR3 protein: CASSFRQGEANYGYTF. CDR3 DNA: TGTGCCAGCAGCTTTCGGCAGGGAGAGGCTAACTATGGCTACACCTTC.

This clonotype was seen many times. The chain uses TRBV5-1 and TRBJ1-6; D possibly corresponds to TRBD1 (5 bases). The germline gives CDR1 SGHRS, CDR2 YFSETQ. The V end was cut by 0 bases, the J end by 7 bases, with 8 bases between. The CDR3 has 14 residues. The CDR3 bases are TGCGCCAGCAGCTTGGGGGACGGCAATTCACCCCTCCACTTT. Protein product: CASSLGDGNSPLHF. The whole variable domain, filled in from reference TRBV5-1 and TRBJ1-6, reads KAGVTQTPRYLIKTRGQQVTLSCSPISGHRSVSWYQQTPGQGLQFLFEYFSETQRNKGNFPGRFSGRQFSNSRSEMNVSTLELGDSALYLCASSLGDGNSPLHFGNGTRLTVT.